This T cell receptor beta chain was recovered during a study of cytomegalovirus exposure and HLA in healthy donors. The study, taken as a whole, reports: For TCR beta chains, V- and J-gene trimming was later linked to a missense DCLRE1C variant.

There are 17 residues in the CDR3. V was pared by 5 bases and J by 4 bases, with 8 bases of the junction left unmatched. Germline loops: CDR1 SGHTA, CDR2 FQGNSA. The study ran its PCR with 60 Vbeta and 13 Jbeta primers. TCRdb's table, derived via immunoSEQ multiplex PCR, lists solely in-frame clones and lacks some. The table records roughly 160,000 clones, approximately 71% of them present only once. This clone was seen only a few times. Its antigen is currently unknown. The rearrangement joins TRBV7-2 to TRBJ2-5, with 15 bases matching TRBD2. The receptor comes from a woman between 18 and 30 years old in good health and CMV-seropositive. The sample consisted of PBMCs. The CDR3 region is CASSPRPGLAGGETQYF. The CDR3 region has the DNA TGTGCCAGCAGCCCACGACCGGGACTAGCGGGGGGAGAGACCCAGTACTTC. The full variable domain, completed using reference TRBV7-2 and TRBJ2-5, is GAGVSQSPSNKVTEKGKDVELRCDPISGHTALYWYRQSLGQGLEFLIYFQGNSAPDKSGLPSDRFSAERTGGSVSTLTIQRTQQEDSAVYLCASSPRPGLAGGETQYFGPGTRLLVL.